This T cell receptor (beta chain) was captured by sequencing in a study of shared clonotypes between healthy human individuals. Study outcomes and limitations: The four-donor shared clonotypes exceeded non-shared clonotypes in generation probability, with non-shared ones scoring lower. The study generally estimated greater richness for naive than memory subsets.

The ends were cut back, 5 bases at V and 6 bases at J, with 10 bases in the middle. This CDR3 spans 13 amino acids. Germline assignment: CDR1 SNHLY and CDR2 FYNNEI. Every immunoSEQ plate was one replicate of a subset's evenly spread DNA. Generated by immunoSEQ multiplex PCR, the TCRdb table keeps only in-frame clones and is missing some. The repertoire includes about 2.3 million clones, just under 95% of them detected once, and approximately 0.41% sits in the top ten. On this clone: The antigen is unknown.

The clonotype comes from a man aged 18 to 30 in good health. Some clones in this sample may be carry-over from other donors' samples. The sequencing sample was made of naive CD4+ T cells from PBMCs. Subset indicated: CD45RA+ positively selected. The V gene is TRBV2, the J gene TRBJ2-2; D is undetermined. CDR3 residues: CASSYLPSGELFF. CDR3 DNA: TGTGCCAGCAGTTATCTCCCGTCCGGGGAGCTGTTTTTT.